Below are 32 T cell receptor beta chains sequenced from a single sample in a study of Ad26.COV2.S vaccination and SARS-CoV-2 variants (dated by TCRdb to about 2021). The treatment or condition label for this specimen denotes: some 20 received Ad26.COV2.S at low or high dose, single or two shots; five or six received placebo; per-sample allocation not given. For vaccine and placebo recipients, repertoires were sequenced using samples collected on day 63 after the first injection. The library relied on the immunoSEQ multiplex PCR assay. This is the immuneACCESS table as TCRdb keeps it, with only in-frame sequences that have V and J called. A part of the clones is gone; compared with another copy, unresolved V genes explain less than half, and the rest is unexplained. The sample table contains 300,000 to 500,000 clones; only one count was recorded for approximately 90% of them. Clones ranked in the top ten supply under 3.5% of the sample.

The material was peripheral blood, obtained in a trial of Ad26.COV2.S vaccine versus placebo. All receptors derive from a person between 18 and 65 years old who received the Ad26.COV2.S COVID-19 vaccine or a placebo.

To note about this clone: The same CDR3 also results from other DNA sequences found in this sample. V gene TRBV2 combines with J gene TRBJ1-5, with D unresolved. The V gene's germline CDR1 is SNHLY and CDR2 FYNNEI. The V end lost 4 bases, the J end lost 1 base, and 2 bases lay between the germline ends. CDR3 length equals 12 residues. CDR3 sequence: CASSVSNQPQHF. Here the CDR3 DNA reads TGTGCCAGCAGTGTAAGCAATCAGCCCCAGCATTTT.

This clone was seen a single time. The rearrangement uses TRBV24-1 and TRBJ2-3, with 10 bases that match TRBD1. Germline-derived CDR1 and CDR2 are KGHDR and SFDVKD. After removal of 4 bases from V and 6 bases from J, the junction contained 12 bases not matched to a gene. The CDR3 totals 17 residues. CDR3 DNA: TGTGCCACCAGTGACCCAACATCGGGACAGGGGTGGGATACGCAGTATTTT. This encodes CATSDPTSGQGWDTQYF.

The chain uses TRBV18 and TRBJ1-1, with D tentatively TRBD1 (5 bases). This CDR3 is built from 13 residues. V was shortened by 8 bases and J by 5 bases, with 15 bases between the two germline ends. Germline loops: CDR1 KGHSH, CDR2 LQKENI. The CDR3 protein is CASQMSGGTEAFF. CDR3 coding DNA: TGTGCCAGCCAGATGAGCGGGGGAACTGAAGCTTTCTTT.

The chain combines TRBV19 with TRBJ1-2, with D possibly matching TRBD1 (5 bases). CDR3 size: 13 residues. The V gene's germline CDR1 is LNHDA and CDR2 SQIVND (reference sequence). V was clipped by 3 bases and J by 8 bases, with 13 bases between them. This CDR3 reads CASSISRVDGYTF. The CDR3 DNA follows: TGTGCCAGTAGTATCTCCAGGGTTGACGGCTACACCTTC.

The V and J genes are TRBV3-1 (or the pseudogene TRBV3-2) and TRBJ1-1; no reliable D call. The CDR3 is 15 amino acids. Germline V gene sequence: CDR1 LGHDT, CDR2 YNNKEL (reference sequence). V gave up 0 bases and J gave up 2 bases, with 10 bases separating them. CDR3 amino acids: CASSQDFTLNTEAFF. The DNA for the CDR3 is TGTGCCAGCAGCCAAGATTTTACATTAAACACTGAAGCTTTCTTT.

This sequence joins TRBV11-2 and TRBJ2-7, with TRBD1 as a possible D gene (6 bases). The CDR3 is 12 residues long. The germline V gene encodes CDR1 SGHAT and CDR2 FQNNGV. V gave up 6 bases and J gave up 4 bases, with 10 bases separating them. Written as DNA, the CDR3 is TGTGCCAGCAGTACACAGGGTTACGAGCAGTACTTC. Residues: CASSTQGYEQYF. The full variable domain, rest sourced from reference TRBV11-2 and TRBJ2-7, is EAGVAQSPRYKIIEKRQSVAFWCNPISGHATLYWYQQILGQGPKLLIQFQNNGVVDDSQLPKDRFSAERLKGVDSTLKIQPAKLEDSAVYLCASSTQGYEQYFGPGTRLTVT.

V usage is TRBV19 and J usage is TRBJ2-7, with 10 bases aligning to TRBD1. Germline-derived CDR1 and CDR2 are LNHDA and SQIVND (reference sequence). CDR3 length: 16 residues. The J segment lost 4 bases and the V segment lost 3 bases, leaving 9 bases of the junction unmatched. CDR3 residues: CASSMAGQGSAYEQYF. For the CDR3, the DNA is TGTGCCAGTAGTATGGCGGGACAGGGGAGTGCGTACGAGCAGTACTTC.

This sequence joins TRBV2 and TRBJ2-3; 9 bases line up with TRBD2. Germline-derived CDR1 and CDR2 are SNHLY and FYNNEI. The V and J ends lost 7 bases and 4 bases, in that order; junction bases with no gene match: 3. The CDR3 sequence is 13 residues long. CDR3 sequence reads: CASTGTSPDTQYF. DNA of the CDR3: TGTGCCAGCACCGGGACTAGCCCAGATACGCAGTATTTT.

The J gene is TRBJ1-3, the V gene TRBV7-2; no firm D call. Trimming pared 2 bases from V and 3 bases from J, leaving 17 bases between. CDR3 length: 17 residues. Germline V gene lookup returns CDR1 SGHTA and CDR2 FQGNSA. The CDR3 DNA sequence: TGTGCCAGCAGCTTAAAGTGGGCAGCCCAAGGTGGAAACACCATATATTTT. It is translated as CASSLKWAAQGGNTIYF.

V is TRBV5-5 and J is TRBJ2-1, with D possibly being TRBD1 or TRBD2 (5 bases each). The CDR3 consists of 15 residues. Germline lookup yields CDR1 SGHKS and CDR2 YYEKEE (reference sequence). The germline V and J ends were trimmed by 2 bases and 4 bases, with 13 bases remaining between them. The CDR3 nucleotides are TGTGCCAGCAGCTTTCGGGGCTACCCTTACAATGAGCAGTTCTTC. Amino acids: CASSFRGYPYNEQFF.

The chain employs TRBV5-1 and TRBJ1-1; weak D call: TRBD1 (6 bases). Germline CDR1 and CDR2: SGHRS and YFSETQ. CDR3 length: 17 amino acids. V lost 0 bases and J lost 0, with 15 bases in between. DNA of the CDR3: TGCGCCAGCAGCTTGGTGGGTGGGGGGCTCATGAACACTGAAGCTTTCTTT. Its protein product is CASSLVGGGLMNTEAFF.

This sequence joins TRBV5-4 and TRBJ2-1; 9 bases map to TRBD2. CDR3 size: 14 residues. Germline CDR1 reads SGHNT; CDR2 reads YYREEE (reference sequence). With V trimmed by 6 bases and J by 7 bases, 8 bases remained unmatched. In DNA, the CDR3 is TGTGCCAGCAACGCGGGGGGGCTCAGAAATGAGCAGTTCTTC. It is translated as CASNAGGLRNEQFF.

This chain connects TRBV12-5 to TRBJ2-6; 7 positions match TRBD2. The CDR3 is 18 amino acids. V was pared by 0 bases and J by 4 bases, with 9 bases of the junction left unmatched. Germline-derived CDR1 and CDR2 are LGHNT and FRNRAP. The CDR3: CASGLVLVAGVGANVLTF. The CDR3 DNA follows: TGTGCTAGTGGTTTGGTACTAGTCGCGGGGGTAGGGGCCAACGTCCTGACTTTC.

The V gene is TRBV7-8, the J gene TRBJ1-1; D remains ambiguous. CDR3 size: 14 residues. V gave up 5 bases and J gave up 0 bases, with 10 bases separating them. From germline, CDR1 is SGHVS and CDR2 FQNEAQ. CDR3 region: CASSPRAMNTEAFF. The CDR3 DNA reads TGTGCCAGCAGCCCCCGGGCCATGAACACTGAAGCTTTCTTT. The full variable domain, completed using reference TRBV7-8 and TRBJ1-1, is GAGVSQSPRYKVAKRGQDVALRCDPISGHVSLFWYQQALGQGPEFLTYFQNEAQLDKSGLPSDRFFAERPEGSVSTLKIQRTQQEDSAVYLCASSPRAMNTEAFFGQGTRLTVV.

The chain combines TRBV15 with TRBJ2-2, with 8 bases lining up with TRBD2. CDR1 is LNHNV, CDR2 YYDKDF, per germline (reference sequence). Trimming took 4 bases from V and 3 from J; bases not matched to a gene: 1. The CDR3 extends over 14 amino acids. CDR3 region: CATSTGGHTGELFF. In nucleotides, the CDR3 is TGTGCCACCAGCACGGGGGGGCACACCGGGGAGCTGTTTTTT.

This clone was counted between two and nine times. The chain recombines TRBV7-6 with TRBJ1-1; perhaps TRBD1 as D (6 bases). V was shortened by 0 bases and J by 1 base, with 18 bases between the two germline ends. The CDR3 is 18 amino acids. Germline V gene data show CDR1 as SGHVS and CDR2 as FNYEAQ. The CDR3 sequence: CASSLARRGGRGNTEAFF. CDR3 DNA: TGTGCCAGCAGCTTAGCTAGAAGGGGGGGTAGGGGGAACACTGAAGCTTTCTTT.

V usage is TRBV12-5 and J usage is TRBJ1-2; the D gene is possibly TRBD1 (5 bases). This CDR3 region has 12 residues. The germline V and J ends were trimmed by 6 bases and 8 bases, with 13 bases remaining between them. CDR1 is LGHNT, CDR2 FRNRAP, per germline. The CDR3 protein is CASGGVGGGYTF. CDR3 DNA: TGTGCTAGTGGGGGGGTAGGAGGAGGCTACACCTTC. The full variable domain, its missing parts supplied by reference TRBV12-5 and TRBJ1-2, is DARVTQTPRHKVTEMGQEVTMRCQPILGHNTVFWYRQTMMQGLELLAYFRNRAPLDDSGMPKDRFSAEMPDATLATLKIQPSEPRDSAVYFCASGGVGGGYTFGSGTRLTVV.

The rearrangement uses TRBV29-1 and TRBJ2-1, with D maybe TRBD1 (6 bases). The CDR3 length is 13 residues. Germline assignment: CDR1 SQVTM and CDR2 ANQGSEA. The V gene lost 6 bases and the J gene lost 2 bases, with 11 bases spanning the gap. DNA of the CDR3: TGCAGCGTCGCCCAGGGGACCTACAATGAGCAGTTCTTC. Amino acids: CSVAQGTYNEQFF.

This clone was seen once. The rearrangement joins TRBV6-5 to TRBJ1-3; D call uncertain. The CDR3 spans 16 residues. Per germline, CDR1 MNHEY and CDR2 SVGAGI. Trimming stripped 2 bases from V and 0 bases from J, with 11 bases between. CDR3 sequence: CASSYGLPSSGNTIYF. In DNA, the CDR3 is TGTGCCAGCAGTTACGGACTCCCCAGCTCTGGAAACACCATATATTTT.

The chain joins TRBV15 to TRBJ2-6, with 8 bases lining up with TRBD1. The trim removed 7 bases at V and 12 bases at J, leaving 11 bases unmatched. The germline V gene has CDR1 LNHNV and CDR2 YYDKDF (reference sequence). The length of the CDR3 is 14 residues. CDR3 sequence (DNA): TGTGCCACCACCCTGGACAGGGAGGACGTCGTCCTGACTTTC. This gives the protein CATTLDREDVVLTF.

The chain recombines TRBV7-2 with TRBJ2-7, with D unresolved. Germline V lookup: CDR1 SGHTA, CDR2 FQGNSA. There are 16 residues in the CDR3. Trimming left V 5 bases short and J 4 bases short, with 21 bases between. CDR3 in amino acids: CASSLIFSGVGYEQYF. The CDR3 coding sequence is TGTGCCAGCAGCCTTATATTTTCTGGGGTTGGATACGAGCAGTACTTC.

The chain joins TRBV5-6 to TRBJ1-2; tentatively, D is TRBD1 (5 bases). This CDR3 spans 14 amino acids. Trimming cost V 6 bases and J 4 bases, with 16 bases left between them. Germline CDR1 and CDR2: SGHDT and YYEEEE. The CDR3 DNA reads as TGTGCCAGCAAACCTAGTGGGGCGGGCTATGGCTACACCTTC. It yields the protein CASKPSGAGYGYTF.

V is TRBV2 and J is TRBJ2-5; 16 nucleotides align to TRBD2. The CDR3 contains 16 residues. Germline-derived CDR1 and CDR2 are SNHLY and FYNNEI. V lost 7 bases, J lost 4 bases, and 6 bases stayed unmatched. The CDR3 DNA reads as TGTGCCAGCAAGGGACTAGCGGGGGGGCCGGGAGAGACCCAGTACTTC. Amino acid sequence: CASKGLAGGPGETQYF.

The V call is TRBV7-9, the J call TRBJ2-5, with a tentative D call TRBD2 (5 bases). Germline V gene lookup returns CDR1 SEHNR and CDR2 FQNEAQ (reference sequence). There are 15 residues in the CDR3. V lost 0 bases to trimming and J lost 2 bases, with 10 bases between them. The CDR3 nucleotides are TGTGCCAGCAGCTTAGCGTGGGGAGATCAAGAGACCCAGTACTTC. It encodes CASSLAWGDQETQYF. Using reference TRBV7-9 and TRBJ2-5 for the parts outside the CDR3, the full variable domain is DTGVSQNPRHKITKRGQNVTFRCDPISEHNRLYWYRQTLGQGPEFLTYFQNEAQLEKSRLLSDRFSAERPKGSFSTLEIQRTEQGDSAMYLCASSLAWGDQETQYFGPGTRLLVL.

This chain connects TRBV30 to TRBJ1-2; maybe TRBD1 (6 bases). From germline, CDR1 is GTSNPN and CDR2 SVGIG (reference sequence). This CDR3 comprises 13 residues. V dropped 1 base and J dropped 8 bases, with 14 bases sitting between them. CDR3 loop: CAWSAPQGQGYTF. The CDR3 nucleotides read TGTGCCTGGAGTGCCCCACAGGGTCAGGGCTACACCTTC.

The chain couples TRBV6-2 or TRBV6-3 to TRBJ1-2; D not resolved. Per the germline V gene, CDR1 is MNHEY and CDR2 is SVGEGT. The CDR3 has 12 residues. Trimming stripped 5 bases from V and 6 bases from J, with 10 bases between. For the CDR3, the DNA is TGTGCCAGCAGTCAGGAGGGTAATGGCTACACCTTC. This encodes CASSQEGNGYTF.

This chain joins TRBV6-1 and TRBJ2-5; D gene ambiguous. V gave up 0 bases and J gave up 1 base, with 6 bases separating them. The CDR3 runs 14 residues. Germline lookup yields CDR1 MNHNS and CDR2 SASEGT. CDR3 sequence: CASSEAGLQETQYF. In nucleotides, the CDR3 is TGTGCCAGCAGTGAAGCGGGCCTCCAAGAGACCCAGTACTTC.

The chain couples TRBV25-1 to TRBJ1-3; D remains ambiguous. The germline CDR1 and CDR2 sequences are MGHDK and SYGVNS. V was clipped by 5 bases and J by 4 bases, with 6 bases between them. This CDR3 comprises 12 residues. This CDR3 is CASSWAGNTIYF. In DNA, the CDR3 is TGTGCCAGCAGTTGGGCCGGAAACACCATATATTTT.

This clone showed up just once. The chain uses TRBV2 and TRBJ2-1; tentatively, D is TRBD2 (5 bases). Germline-derived CDR1 and CDR2 are SNHLY and FYNNEI. With 4 bases removed from V and 2 bases from J, the gap between germline ends came to 12 bases. The CDR3 has 15 residues. The DNA for the CDR3 is TGTGCCAGCAGTGGGCCCCTCGGGACCTACAATGAGCAGTTCTTC. Translation: CASSGPLGTYNEQFF.

This clone occurred once. This chain connects TRBV7-8 to TRBJ2-3, with D possibly TRBD2 on 5 matching bases. V was clipped by 5 bases and J by 6 bases, with 12 bases between them. CDR1 and CDR2 from the germline V gene are SGHVS and FQNEAQ. CDR3 length equals 13 residues. DNA for the CDR3: TGTGCCAGCAGCGGACTCCGGCGGGATACGCAGTATTTT. Translating it yields CASSGLRRDTQYF. The complete variable domain, with remaining parts taken from reference TRBV7-8 and TRBJ2-3, reads GAGVSQSPRYKVAKRGQDVALRCDPISGHVSLFWYQQALGQGPEFLTYFQNEAQLDKSGLPSDRFFAERPEGSVSTLKIQRTQQEDSAVYLCASSGLRRDTQYFGPGTRLTVL.

The chain is built from TRBV5-4 and TRBJ1-6; weak D call: TRBD1 (5 bases). This CDR3 has 14 residues. V shed 2 bases and J shed 7 bases, with 10 bases lying between them. Germline values: CDR1 SGHNT, CDR2 YYREEE (reference sequence). CDR3 in amino acids: CASSFRDGNSPLHF. The CDR3 DNA is TGTGCCAGCAGCTTCCGGGACGGCAATTCACCCCTCCACTTT.

The chain joins TRBV9 to TRBJ1-2, with D perhaps TRBD1 (5 bases). The CDR3 length is 14 residues. V lost 0 bases, J lost 5 bases, and 11 bases lay in between. Germline V gene lookup returns CDR1 SGDLS and CDR2 YYNGEE. This chain's CDR3 is CASSVEGSGYGYTF. The CDR3 nucleotides read TGTGCCAGCAGCGTAGAAGGATCAGGGTATGGCTACACCTTC.